This TCR beta chain is from a study of T-cell reconstitution after alpha-beta-depleted transplantation in children. The library targeted TCRbeta and was prepared with unique molecular identifiers. One entry per CDR3 protein results from TCRdb running MiXCR on the PCR reads. This sample has about 590,000 distinct CDR3 sequences, with under 15% found just once. V lost 3 bases and J lost 4, with 12 bases in between. Germline V gives CDR1 KGHSH, CDR2 LQKENI. The CDR3 is 14 residues long. A word on this clonotype: Its antigen is undetermined.

Points from the study as a whole: From newly produced T cells came most of the T-cell counts and diversity one year after transplant. Reportedly, only several hundred clones from non-depleted graft cells drove alpha-beta T-cell counts at about two months. There were some patients whose high TCRbeta diversity at day 60 came from surviving recipient T cells and thymic progenitors.

The source is a male patient between 10 and 17 years old who had a stem cell transplant for acute myeloid leukemia, so the T cells may come from the graft donor. Sequenced here: PBMCs, mostly from graft donor cells, sampled 360 days after TCRalphabeta/CD19-depleted stem cell transplant. This rearrangement joins TRBV18 to TRBJ2-5, with D uncertain. In DNA form, the CDR3 reads TGTGCCAGCTCACCGCCCACCAAGGGAGAGACCCAGTACTTC. Translation gives CASSPPTKGETQYF.